These T cell receptor beta chains were read from a single sample in a study of control samples from healthy donors and cancer patients. Data came from immunoSEQ multiplex PCR; TCRdb stores just in-frame clones and leaves some out. Altogether approximately 150,000 clones are present, 94% being singletons, with the ten largest covering around 1.5%. The sequenced sample was blood. Receptor source: a woman in her late teens or twenties in good health. The CDR3 runs from the conserved cysteine through the conserved F or W. The D gene is left open where the match is weak. Clone size is not always given. Where it is, it says once, few, many or a class for expanded clones.

J,V,size,D,DNA,CDR3
TRBJ2-1,TRBV5-1,.,TRBD2,TGCGCCAGCAGCCCGACTAGCGGGGGGTACAATGAGCAGTTCTTC,CASSPTSGGYNEQFF
TRBJ1-1,TRBV5-5,.,TRBD1,TGTGCCAGCAGCTTCCGACAGGGAGGCACTGAAGCTTTCTTT,CASSFRQGGTEAFF
TRBJ2-1,TRBV28,.,TRBD1,TGTGCCAGCAGTTTTTTTAGGACAGGGGTCCGCAATGAGCAGTTCTTC,CASSFFRTGVRNEQFF
TRBJ2-7,TRBV6-5,once,TRBD1,TGTGCCAGCAGCAGGGCTACGACAGGGTTCCACGAGCAGTACTTC,CASSRATTGFHEQYF
TRBJ1-3,TRBV19,.,TRBD1,TGTGCCAGTAGCCCCGGACAGGGAATATCTGGAAGCACCATATATTTT,CASSPGQGISGSTIYF
TRBJ2-7,TRBV5-5,.,TRBD1,TGTGCCAGCAGCCCGGGACAGGGGGCCCGAGGGCAGTACTTC,CASSPGQGARGQYF
TRBJ2-5,TRBV18,.,.,TGTGCCAGCTCACTCGTGGACACTCAAGAGACCCAGTACTTC,CASSLVDTQETQYF
TRBJ1-1,TRBV5-1,.,.,TGCGCCAGCAGCTTGGGACACCTGAACACTGAAGCTTTCTTT,CASSLGHLNTEAFF
TRBJ2-7,TRBV3-1/TRBV3-2,.,.,TGTGCCAGCAGCCCAACAGCAGCCCTCACCTACGAGCAGTACTTC,CASSPTAALTYEQYF
TRBJ2-1,TRBV11-2,.,TRBD1,TGTGCCAGCAGCTTCGGGACAGGGAATGAGCAGTTCTTC,CASSFGTGNEQFF
TRBJ1-1,TRBV5-8,.,.,TGTGCCAGCAGCTTGGAGTATTGGGGAACTGAAGCTTTCTTT,CASSLEYWGTEAFF
TRBJ2-1,TRBV7-2,.,.,TGTGCCAGCAGCCCAGTGTCCGGATTCTACAATGAGCAGTTCTTC,CASSPVSGFYNEQFF
TRBJ2-5,TRBV6-2/TRBV6-3,.,TRBD1,TGTGCCAGCAGTTTCCTGACAGGGATGGACCAAGAGACCCAGTACTTC,CASSFLTGMDQETQYF
TRBJ1-4,TRBV2,.,TRBD1,TGTGCCAGCAGTTACCTGGACAGGAGAAGCGAAAAACTGTTTTTT,CASSYLDRRSEKLFF
TRBJ1-5,TRBV7-9,.,.,TGTGCCAGCAGCTTAGATTTAGATCAGCCCCAGCATTTT,CASSLDLDQPQHF
TRBJ1-1,TRBV7-9,.,.,TGTGCCAGCAGCTTAGAGGGTGTGAGAGCTTTCTTT,CASSLEGVRAFF
TRBJ1-4,TRBV7-2,.,.,TGTGCCAGCAGCTCCGACAGAACTAATGAAAAACTGTTTTTT,CASSSDRTNEKLFF
TRBJ2-4,TRBV11-2,.,.,TGTGCCAGCAGCTTTTACGGACAAGCCAAAAACATTCAGTACTTC,CASSFYGQAKNIQYF
TRBJ1-3,TRBV2,.,TRBD1,TGTGCCAGCAGTGTGACAGGGAACTCTGGAAACACCATATATTTT,CASSVTGNSGNTIYF
TRBJ1-5,TRBV6-6,.,.,TGTGCCAGCAGTTACCGGAACCATGGTGGCAATCAGCCCCAGCATTTT,CASSYRNHGGNQPQHF
TRBJ2-5,TRBV7-9,.,.,TGTGCCAGCAGCTTTAAAGGGACCCGCGGGGAAGAGACCCAGTACTTC,CASSFKGTRGEETQYF
TRBJ2-1,TRBV5-1,.,TRBD2,TGCGCCAGCAGCACTAGCGGGGCTACGTTTGAGCAGTTCTTC,CASSTSGATFEQFF
TRBJ1-1,TRBV7-9,.,.,TGTGCCAGCAGCTTAGCGTCTCTACGGGGGACTGAAGCTTTCTTT,CASSLASLRGTEAFF
TRBJ1-2,TRBV6-5,.,.,TGTGCCAGCATTGCGGGGGGCTTCTATGGCTACACCTTC,CASIAGGFYGYTF
TRBJ2-3,TRBV11-2,.,TRBD2,TGTGCCAGCAGCTCGGGGACTAGCGGGAGAACAGATACGCAGTATTTT,CASSSGTSGRTDTQYF
TRBJ1-1,TRBV6-2/TRBV6-3,.,.,TGTGCCAGCAGTTACTCGAGAGGCACTGAAGCTTTCTTT,CASSYSRGTEAFF
TRBJ2-1,TRBV3-1/TRBV3-2,.,.,TGTGCCAGCAGCCCCCGGGCGGGATGGGACAATGAGCAGTTCTTC,CASSPRAGWDNEQFF
TRBJ1-5,TRBV27,.,.,TGTGCCAGTTTCAATCCTAGGAGAGGGGCGTTCGGCAATCAGCCCCAGCATTTT,CASFNPRRGAFGNQPQHF
TRBJ1-1,TRBV5-1,once,TRBD1,TGCGCCAGCAGTTATGGACAGGGGGCTGAAGCTTTCTTT,CASSYGQGAEAFF
TRBJ2-1,TRBV19,.,.,TGTGCCAGTAGTATAAAGAGGGCCTACAATGAGCAGTTCTTC,CASSIKRAYNEQFF
TRBJ1-1,TRBV15,.,TRBD1,TGTGCCACCAGCCGAAAAGGGACAGACCCTGAAGCTTTCTTT,CATSRKGTDPEAFF
TRBJ1-2,TRBV6-2/TRBV6-3,.,.,TGTGCCAGCAGCCCCGGGAGCACTAACTATGGCTACACCTTC,CASSPGSTNYGYTF